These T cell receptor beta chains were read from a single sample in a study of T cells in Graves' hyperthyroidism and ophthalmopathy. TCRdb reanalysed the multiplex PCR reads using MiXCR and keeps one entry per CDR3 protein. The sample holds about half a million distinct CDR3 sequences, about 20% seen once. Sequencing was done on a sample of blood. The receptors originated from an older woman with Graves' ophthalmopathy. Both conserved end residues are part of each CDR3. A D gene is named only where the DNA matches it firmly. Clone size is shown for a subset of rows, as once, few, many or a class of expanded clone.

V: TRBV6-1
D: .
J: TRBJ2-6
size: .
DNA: TGTGCCAGCACCATGGGGAACTCTGGGGCCAACGTCCTGACTTTC
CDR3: CASTMGNSGANVLTF

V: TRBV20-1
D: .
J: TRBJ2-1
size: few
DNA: TGCAGTGCTCGGGATTTAAAAGGCTACAATGAGCAGTTCTTC
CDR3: CSARDLKGYNEQFF

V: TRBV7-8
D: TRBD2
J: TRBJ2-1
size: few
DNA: TGTGCCAGCAGTCCGACTAGCTCCTCTGAGCAGTTCTTC
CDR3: CASSPTSSSEQFF

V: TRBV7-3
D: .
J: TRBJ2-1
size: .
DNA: TGTGCCAGCAGCCCCCGCGGGAACAATGAGCAGTTCTTC
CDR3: CASSPRGNNEQFF

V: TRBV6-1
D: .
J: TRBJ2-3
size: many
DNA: TGTGCCAGCACGGTGGGGGATACGCAGTATTTT
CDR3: CASTVGDTQYF

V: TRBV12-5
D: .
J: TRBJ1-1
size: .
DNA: TGTGCTACTCGAATGGGGGGGGCAGCGAACACTGAAGCTTTCTTT
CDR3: CATRMGGAANTEAFF

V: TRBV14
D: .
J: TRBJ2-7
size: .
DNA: TGTGCCAGCAGCCAAGGAGGACCAGTAAGGCAGTACTTC
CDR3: CASSQGGPVRQYF

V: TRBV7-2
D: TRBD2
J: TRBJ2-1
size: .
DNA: TGTGCCAGCAGCTTCAGGACTAGCGGGAGACAGGATGAGCAGTTCTTC
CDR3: CASSFRTSGRQDEQFF

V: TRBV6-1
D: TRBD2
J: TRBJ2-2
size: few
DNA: TGTGCCAGCAGTCTACGACTAGCGGAGCTGGGCACCGGGGAGCTGTTTTTT
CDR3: CASSLRLAELGTGELFF

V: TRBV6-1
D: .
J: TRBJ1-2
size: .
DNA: TGTGCCAGCAGGAAGACGCCTAACTATGGCTACACCTTC
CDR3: CASRKTPNYGYTF

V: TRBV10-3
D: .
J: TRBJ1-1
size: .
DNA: TGTGCCACTCAACAGGGCCCGAACACTGAAGCTTTCTTT
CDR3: CATQQGPNTEAFF

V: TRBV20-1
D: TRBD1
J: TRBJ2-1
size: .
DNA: TGCAGTGCTAGCCGCCAGGGGGCCTACAATGAGCAGTTCTTC
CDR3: CSASRQGAYNEQFF

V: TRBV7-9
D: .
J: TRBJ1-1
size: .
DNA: TGTGCCAGCAGCAAAAGCGGGAGCACTGAAGCTTTCTTT
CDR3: CASSKSGSTEAFF

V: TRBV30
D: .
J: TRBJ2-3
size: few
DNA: TGTGCCTGGGGGATATTTAGGGCCGATACGCAGTATTTT
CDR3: CAWGIFRADTQYF

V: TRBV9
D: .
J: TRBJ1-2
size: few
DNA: TGTGCCAGCAGCCCACCGATGGGATTTGGCTACACCTTC
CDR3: CASSPPMGFGYTF

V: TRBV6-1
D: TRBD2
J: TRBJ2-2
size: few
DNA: TGTGCCAGCAGTCCGGGACTAGCGGGAGGCCTCAACACCGGGGAGCTGTTTTTT
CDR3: CASSPGLAGGLNTGELFF

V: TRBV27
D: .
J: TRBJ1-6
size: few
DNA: TGTGCCAGCAGTCCTAGACTGGGGCTAGGGTATAATTCACCCCTCCACTTT
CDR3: CASSPRLGLGYNSPLHF

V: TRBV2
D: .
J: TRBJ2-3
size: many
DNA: TGTGCCTCCCGGTGGGCAACCTCCGGTACGCAGTATTTT
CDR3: CASRWATSGTQYF

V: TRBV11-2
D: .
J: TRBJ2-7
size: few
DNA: TGTGCCAGCAGCTTAGATTTAGGGCAGGGTTCCTACGAGCAGTACTTC
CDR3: CASSLDLGQGSYEQYF

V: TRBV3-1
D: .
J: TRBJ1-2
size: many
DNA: TGTGCCAGCAGCCAGGTTGGGGCGTGGGGCTACACCTTC
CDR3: CASSQVGAWGYTF

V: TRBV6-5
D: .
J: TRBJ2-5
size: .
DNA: TGTGCCAGCAGTTCCACGGGCGGGGAGGAGACCCAGTACTTC
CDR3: CASSSTGGEETQYF

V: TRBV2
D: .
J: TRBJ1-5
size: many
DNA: TGTGCCAGCAAGGGTGCCCGCAATCAGCCCCAGCATTTT
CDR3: CASKGARNQPQHF

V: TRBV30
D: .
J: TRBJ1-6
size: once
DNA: TGTGCCTGGGATTCAGGGTCGTCCGCCTCGAGGCCCCTCCACTTT
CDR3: CAWDSGSSASRPLHF

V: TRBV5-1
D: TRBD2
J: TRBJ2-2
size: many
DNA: TGCGCCAGCAGCCAAAGCGGGAGGGCCATCACCGGGGAGCTGTTTTTT
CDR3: CASSQSGRAITGELFF

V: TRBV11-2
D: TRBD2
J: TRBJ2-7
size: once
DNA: TGTGCCAGCAGTTCCCTGGGGGGGGCCTACGAGCAGTACTTC
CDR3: CASSSLGGAYEQYF

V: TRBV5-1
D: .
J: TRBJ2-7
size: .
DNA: TGCGCCAGCAGCGTCCACCCCCAGAGCGACTACGAGCAGTACTTC
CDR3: CASSVHPQSDYEQYF

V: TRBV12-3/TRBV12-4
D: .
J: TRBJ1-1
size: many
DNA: TGTGCCAGCAGCCTCGGAGAGGGAGGTGAAGCTTTCTTT
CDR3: CASSLGEGGEAFF

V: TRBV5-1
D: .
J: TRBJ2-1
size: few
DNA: TGCGCCAGCGCTTGGGCCGGGACGTCCTACAATGAGCAGTTCTTC
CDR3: CASAWAGTSYNEQFF

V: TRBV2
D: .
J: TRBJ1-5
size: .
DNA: TGTGCCAGCAGTGAACCGGACAGAAGGCCCCAGCATTTT
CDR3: CASSEPDRRPQHF

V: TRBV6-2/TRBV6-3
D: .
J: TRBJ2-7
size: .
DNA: TGTGCCAGCAGTTACCTCCCAGTCTACGAGCAGTACTTC
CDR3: CASSYLPVYEQYF

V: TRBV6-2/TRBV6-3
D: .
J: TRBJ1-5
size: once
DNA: TGTGCCAGCAGTAACACAGGGATTAGCAATCAGCCCCAGCATTTT
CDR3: CASSNTGISNQPQHF

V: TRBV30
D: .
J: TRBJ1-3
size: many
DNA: TGTGCCTTCGGCAGGGCACTCTCTGGAAACACCATATATTTT
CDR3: CAFGRALSGNTIYF